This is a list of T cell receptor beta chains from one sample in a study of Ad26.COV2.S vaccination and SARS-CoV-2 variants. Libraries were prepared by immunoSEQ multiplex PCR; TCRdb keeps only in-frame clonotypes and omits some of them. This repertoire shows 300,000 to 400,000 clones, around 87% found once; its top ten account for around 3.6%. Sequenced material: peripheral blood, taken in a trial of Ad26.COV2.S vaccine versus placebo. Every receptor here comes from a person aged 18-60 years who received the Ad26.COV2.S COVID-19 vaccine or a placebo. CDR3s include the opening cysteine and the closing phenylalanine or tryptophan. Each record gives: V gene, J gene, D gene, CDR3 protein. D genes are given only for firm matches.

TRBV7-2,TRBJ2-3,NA,CASSLPEAADTQYF
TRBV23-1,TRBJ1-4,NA,CASSQSLYQCQEKLFF
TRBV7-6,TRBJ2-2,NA,CASSPPPTAPNTGELFF
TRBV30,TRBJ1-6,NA,CAWSVRGSDSPLHF
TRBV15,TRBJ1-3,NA,CATEWGNTIYF
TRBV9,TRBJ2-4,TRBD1,CASSSTRQGAGDIQYF
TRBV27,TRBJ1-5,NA,CASSLGGGPGAQHF
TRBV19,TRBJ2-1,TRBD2,CASSRASGGAFKSNEQFF
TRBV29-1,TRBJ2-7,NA,CSVDAGPSAYEQYF
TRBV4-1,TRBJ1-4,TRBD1,CASSQGGDRGEKLFF
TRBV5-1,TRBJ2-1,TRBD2,CASSSGFQTSGGIYNEQFF
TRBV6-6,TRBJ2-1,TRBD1,CASSTGTGLHNEQFF
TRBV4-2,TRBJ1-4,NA,CASSQDRAPNEKLFF
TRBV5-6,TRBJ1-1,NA,CASSLVGRENTEAFF
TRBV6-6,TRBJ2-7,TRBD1,CASRDRTGGIYEQYF
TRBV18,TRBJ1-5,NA,CASSPTAPDQPQHF
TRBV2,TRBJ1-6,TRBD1,CASSGDRASPLHF
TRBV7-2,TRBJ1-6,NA,CASSPRGGGYNSPLHF
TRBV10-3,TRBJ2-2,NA,CAIRASATGELFF
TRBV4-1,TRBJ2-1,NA,CASSQVGQRLNNEQFF
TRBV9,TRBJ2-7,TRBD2,CASSVDVSGAYEQYF
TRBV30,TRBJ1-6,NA,CAWSPGRYNSPLHF
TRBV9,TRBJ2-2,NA,CAPEYANTGELFF
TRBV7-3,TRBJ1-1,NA,CASSLQGLMNTEAFF
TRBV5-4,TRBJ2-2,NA,CASSLAGWAGELFF
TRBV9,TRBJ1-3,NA,CASSRGFGNTIYF
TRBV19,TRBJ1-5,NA,CASSPGFTSNQPQHF
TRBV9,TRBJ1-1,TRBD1,CASSARGMMNTEAFF
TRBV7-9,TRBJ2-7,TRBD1,CASSLARTGRSYEQYF
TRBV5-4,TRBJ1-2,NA,CASSLSGNPSYYGYTF
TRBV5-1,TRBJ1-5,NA,CASSLDWNQPQHF
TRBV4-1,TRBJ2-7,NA,CASSRDHEQYF
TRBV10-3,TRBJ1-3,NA,CAISGPTGQRSSGNTIYF
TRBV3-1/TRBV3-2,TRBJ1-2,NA,CASSQEAGISYGYTF
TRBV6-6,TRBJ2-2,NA,CASSYLGTPTGELFF
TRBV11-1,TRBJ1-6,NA,CASTIRGSPLHF
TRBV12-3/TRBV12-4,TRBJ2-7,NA,CASSTGREQYF
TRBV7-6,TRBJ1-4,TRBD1,CASSQRGTGVSEKLFF
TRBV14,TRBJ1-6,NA,CASSQDQGWRSPLHF
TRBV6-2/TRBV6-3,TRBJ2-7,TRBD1,CASSYSITRDRETYEQYF
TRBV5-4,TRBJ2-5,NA,CASSPEGGEETQYF
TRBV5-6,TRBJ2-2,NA,CATSLEQGTGELFF
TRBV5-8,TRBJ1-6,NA,CASSIQGGSRSPLHF
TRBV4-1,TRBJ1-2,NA,CASSLPGRDNYGYTF
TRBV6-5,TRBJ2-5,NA,CASRGEETQYF
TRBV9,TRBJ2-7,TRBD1,CASSEGQAYEQYF
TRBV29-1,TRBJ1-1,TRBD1,CSVVQGVNTEAFF
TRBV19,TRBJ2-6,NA,CASSKWDTSGANVLTF
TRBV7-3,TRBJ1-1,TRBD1,CASSLKGGTALGEAFF
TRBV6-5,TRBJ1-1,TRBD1,CASYTHRGTEAFF
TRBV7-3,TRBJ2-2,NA,CASSLNAPPGELFF